This TCR beta chain originates from a study of shared clonotypes between healthy human individuals. Turning to this clone: Its antigen is unknown.

Repertoires were generated with immunoSEQ multiplex PCR, while TCRdb's copy carries only in-frame clones and drops some. The sample shows 2 million to 2.5 million clones, 85% to 95% of them seen only once. CDR3 length equals 20 residues. Trimming took 0 bases from V and 3 from J; bases not matched to a gene: 18. Looked up from germline, CDR1 is SGDLS and CDR2 is YYNGEE. The study's findings and limits: It was only blood that was sampled, and tissue repertoires likely differ.

All participating donors were Caucasian adults from Nashville, Tennessee. The chain has TRBV9 and TRBJ2-3; 8 bases line up with TRBD2. The material sequenced was naive CD4+ T cells from PBMCs. Subset reported: CD45RA+ positively selected. The receptor was isolated from a man younger than 35 in good health. Some clones in this sample may be carry-over from other donors' samples. CDR3 bases: TGTGCCAGCAGCGTAGCTACTAGCGGTTTTTCCTCCCGAGGGACAGATACGCAGTATTTT. It is translated as CASSVATSGFSSRGTDTQYF.